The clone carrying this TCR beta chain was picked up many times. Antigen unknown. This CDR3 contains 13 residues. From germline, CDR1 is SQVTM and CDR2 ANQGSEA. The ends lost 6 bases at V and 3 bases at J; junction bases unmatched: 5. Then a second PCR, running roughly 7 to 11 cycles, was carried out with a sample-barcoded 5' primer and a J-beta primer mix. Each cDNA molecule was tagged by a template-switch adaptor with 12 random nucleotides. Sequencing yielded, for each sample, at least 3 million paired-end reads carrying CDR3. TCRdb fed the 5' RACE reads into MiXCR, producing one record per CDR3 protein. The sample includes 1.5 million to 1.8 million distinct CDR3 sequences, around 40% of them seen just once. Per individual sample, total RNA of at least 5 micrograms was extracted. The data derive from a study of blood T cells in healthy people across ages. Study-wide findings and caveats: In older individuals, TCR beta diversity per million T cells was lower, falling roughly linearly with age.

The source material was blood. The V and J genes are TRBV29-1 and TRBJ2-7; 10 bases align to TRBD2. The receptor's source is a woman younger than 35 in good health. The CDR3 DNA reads TGCAGCGTAGTGGGACTAGCGAACTACGAGCAGTACTTC. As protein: CSVVGLANYEQYF.